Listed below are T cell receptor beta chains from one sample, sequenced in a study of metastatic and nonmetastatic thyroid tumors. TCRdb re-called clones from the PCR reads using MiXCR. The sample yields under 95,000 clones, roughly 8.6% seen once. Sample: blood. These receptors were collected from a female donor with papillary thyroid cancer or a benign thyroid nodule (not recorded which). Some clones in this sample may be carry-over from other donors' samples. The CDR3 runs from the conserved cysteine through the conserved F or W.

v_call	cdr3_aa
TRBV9	CASSVLNTDTQYF
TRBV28	CASRLAGGHTGELFF
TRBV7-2	CASSLAVANEQFF
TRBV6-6	CASSYGTGAYGYTF
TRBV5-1	CASSFGTDTQYF
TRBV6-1	CASSSGTWHGYGYTF
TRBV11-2	CASSSYAVYNEQFF
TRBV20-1	CSARGSNTEAFF
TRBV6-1	CASSEGQGVEKLFF
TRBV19	CASRGTALYGYTF
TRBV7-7	CASSPAGVADTQYF
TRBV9	CASSPGQGFGGELFF
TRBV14	CASSLSGNTIYF
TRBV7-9	CASSFEAYEQYF
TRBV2	CASRPGASGSQTQYF